The 20 T cell receptor beta chains presented below share a single source sample, sequenced in a study of blood T cell repertoires in COVID-19. The assay was immunoSEQ multiplex PCR, and TCRdb's table has in-frame clones only and misses some. The sample records fewer than 250,000 clones, around 83% being singletons. The material sequenced was peripheral blood. The receptor source for this set is a woman in her forties or fifties with acute or convalescent COVID-19.

This chain joins TRBV24-1 and TRBJ2-1, with TRBD2 identical over 9 bases. The CDR3 spans 15 residues. V lost 5 bases, J lost 4 bases, and 5 bases stayed unmatched. Germline-derived CDR1 and CDR2 are KGHDR and SFDVKD. The CDR3, as DNA: TGTGCCACCAGTGTCAGAGCGGGGGGATACAATGAGCAGTTCTTC. Protein sequence: CATSVRAGGYNEQFF.

The V and J genes are TRBV10-1 and TRBJ2-6; TRBD1 agrees at 10 bases. Unmatched junction bases numbered 7, after V lost 5 bases and J lost 0 bases. Germline lookup yields CDR1 WNHNN and CDR2 SYGVQD (reference sequence). This CDR3 region has 18 residues. CDR3 bases: TGCGCCAGCAGTCACCGGGACAGGGGACCCTCTGGGGCCAACGTCCTGACTTTC. As protein: CASSHRDRGPSGANVLTF.

The rearrangement joins TRBV19 to TRBJ1-6, with unresolved D. This CDR3 is 15 amino acids long. V lost 5 bases, J lost 8 bases, and 16 bases lay in between. Germline V gene lookup returns CDR1 LNHDA and CDR2 SQIVND (reference sequence). The CDR3 is CASSSLGRRDSPLHF. The CDR3 nucleotides read TGTGCCAGTAGTTCGTTAGGGAGAAGAGATTCACCCCTCCACTTT.

The V and J genes are TRBV4-2 and TRBJ2-7, with a tentative D call TRBD2 (7 bases). The CDR3 contains 15 residues. Germline V gene sequence: CDR1 LGHNA, CDR2 YNFKEQ. Trimming pared 0 bases from V and 6 bases from J, leaving 15 bases between. In nucleotides, the CDR3 is TGTGCCAGCAGCCAAGATCTGGGGGGGGGCGGCGAGCAGTACTTC. It specifies CASSQDLGGGGEQYF.

V gene TRBV4-3 combines with J gene TRBJ2-1, with 7 bases that match TRBD1. Germline CDR1 reads LGHNA; CDR2 reads YSLEER. The CDR3 runs 16 residues. V trimming: 0 bases; J trimming: 4 bases; junction bases outside the gene matches: 6. The CDR3 protein is CASSQDGTAQYNEQFF. For the CDR3, the DNA is TGCGCCAGCAGCCAAGATGGGACAGCCCAGTACAATGAGCAGTTCTTC.

The gene calls are TRBV19 and TRBJ1-4; 9 nucleotides align to TRBD1. The CDR3 has 15 amino acids. CDR1 and CDR2 (germline): LNHDA, SQIVND (reference sequence). The V segment lost 2 bases and the J segment 6 bases; nucleotides outside the gene matches: 4. The CDR3 nucleotides read TGTGCCAGTAGTATACCGAGGACAGGGGATGAAAAACTGTTTTTT. Protein: CASSIPRTGDEKLFF. The variable domain in full, completed from reference TRBV19 and TRBJ1-4, reads DGGITQSPKYLFRKEGQNVTLSCEQNLNHDAMYWYRQDPGQGLRLIYYSQIVNDFQKGDIAEGYSVSREKKESFPLTVTSAQKNPTAFYLCASSIPRTGDEKLFFGSGTQLSVL.

V gene TRBV7-8 combines with J gene TRBJ2-1; 10 bases are shared with TRBD2. The CDR3 has 15 residues. Trimming at V came to 2 bases and at J to 8 bases, leaving 6 bases not matched to a gene. Germline V gives CDR1 SGHVS, CDR2 FQNEAQ. The CDR3 protein is CASSLSSGRSDEQFF. In nucleotides, the CDR3 is TGTGCCAGCAGCTTATCTAGCGGGAGAAGCGATGAGCAGTTCTTC.

The chain has TRBV20-1 and TRBJ1-5; TRBD1 might be the D (5 bases). In germline, CDR1 is DFQATT, CDR2 SNEGSKA (reference sequence). Trimming removed 3 bases at V and 5 bases at J, with 14 bases between. The CDR3 length is 14 residues. The CDR3 reads CSASWAGQDQPQHF. The CDR3 nucleotides read TGCAGTGCTAGTTGGGCAGGGCAGGATCAGCCCCAGCATTTT.

This clone was seen a single time. This chain uses TRBV6-5 with TRBJ1-2, with 8 bases matching TRBD1. Trimming at V came to 7 bases and at J to 6 bases, leaving 7 bases not matched to a gene. Germline CDR1 and CDR2: MNHEY and SVGAGI. The CDR3 length is 13 residues. In nucleotides, the CDR3 is TGTGCCAGCACCCGCAGGGGGCATAATGGCTACACCTTC. Amino acids: CASTRRGHNGYTF.

In its sample, this clone was seen a few times. V gene TRBV2 combines with J gene TRBJ1-2; tentative D call: TRBD1 (6 bases). The CDR3 has 14 amino acids. Germline V CDR1 and CDR2: SNHLY, FYNNEI. V lost 7 bases and J 2 bases, leaving 14 bases between the germline ends. CDR3 sequence: CASTLSRGNYGYTF. The DNA of the CDR3 is TGTGCCAGCACACTCTCAAGGGGGAACTATGGCTACACCTTC. The variable domain in full, completed from reference TRBV2 and TRBJ1-2, reads EPEVTQTPSHQVTQMGQEVILRCVPISNHLYFYWYRQILGQKVEFLVSFYNNEISEKSEIFDDQFSVERPDGSNFTLKIRSTKLEDSAMYFCASTLSRGNYGYTFGSGTRLTVV.

This chain links TRBV28 with TRBJ2-7; TRBD1 aligns across 7 bases. V gave up 6 bases and J gave up 3 bases; unmatched junction bases: 11. The CDR3 runs 15 residues. The germline CDR1 and CDR2 sequences are MDHEN and SYDVKM. The CDR3 region is CASRPQGLLDYEQYF. The CDR3 nucleotides are TGTGCCAGCAGACCACAGGGGCTCCTTGACTACGAGCAGTACTTC.

The V and J genes are TRBV7-9 and TRBJ1-2; 8 bases are shared with TRBD1. This CDR3 has 13 residues. Trimming at V came to 4 bases and at J to 6 bases, leaving 4 bases not matched to a gene. Germline V gives CDR1 SEHNR, CDR2 FQNEAQ (reference sequence). CDR3 DNA sequence: TGTGCCAGCAGCTCAAAGACAGGGGATGGCTACACCTTC. Protein: CASSSKTGDGYTF.

The genes are TRBV29-1 and TRBJ1-1; 7 bases agree with TRBD1. The CDR3 runs 13 residues. The V gene end was trimmed by 1 base and the J gene end by 5 bases; junction bases not matched to a gene: 4. Germline V CDR1 and CDR2: SQVTM, ANQGSEA. The CDR3 nucleotides read TGCAGCGTTGAAGTGACAGGGTGGACTGAAGCTTTCTTT. It codes for CSVEVTGWTEAFF. Using reference TRBV29-1 and TRBJ1-1 for the parts outside the CDR3, the full variable domain is SAVISQKPSRDICQRGTSLTIQCQVDSQVTMMFWYRQQPGQSLTLIATANQGSEATYESGFVIDKFPISRPNLTFSTLTVSNMSPEDSSIYLCSVEVTGWTEAFFGQGTRLTVV.

The chain employs TRBV27 and TRBJ2-7; 10 bases fit TRBD1. J was trimmed by 7 bases and V by 6 bases; bases with no gene match: 9. The V gene's germline CDR1 is MNHEY and CDR2 SMNVEV (reference sequence). The CDR3 is 14 residues long. Here the CDR3 reads CASSLGGTGEEQYF. For the CDR3, the DNA is TGTGCCAGCAGCTTGGGTGGGACAGGGGAGGAGCAGTACTTC.

The chain couples TRBV19 to TRBJ2-2, with 10 bases fitting TRBD1. V trimming: 6 bases; J trimming: 5 bases; junction bases outside the gene matches: 12. This CDR3 has 17 amino acids. Germline values: CDR1 LNHDA, CDR2 SQIVND (reference sequence). In DNA form, the CDR3 reads TGTGCCAGTAGCTCCTCGGGACAGGGGTGGAGGACCGGGGAGCTGTTTTTT. Translation: CASSSSGQGWRTGELFF.

The genes are TRBV5-1 and TRBJ1-3; weak D call: TRBD1 (6 bases). The CDR3 has 15 residues. V was clipped by 4 bases and J by 0 bases, with 11 bases between them. The germline V gene encodes CDR1 SGHRS and CDR2 YFSETQ. CDR3 coding DNA: TGCGCCAGCAGCCTGCAGGGGAGCTCTGGAAACACCATATATTTT. Its protein product is CASSLQGSSGNTIYF.

This chain connects TRBV6-5 to TRBJ2-3; 9 bases match TRBD2. Germline V CDR1 and CDR2: MNHEY, SVGAGI. Trimming removed 6 bases from V and 2 bases from J; junction bases left unmatched: 6. The CDR3 length is 15 residues. CDR3 nucleotides: TGTGCCAGCAGCTATAGCGGGGGAGTCACAGATACGCAGTATTTT. It codes for CASSYSGGVTDTQYF.

The V call is TRBV9, the J call TRBJ1-1; 8 positions match TRBD1. The V gene's germline CDR1 is SGDLS and CDR2 YYNGEE. The V and J ends lost 0 bases and 6 bases, in that order; junction bases with no gene match: 7. The CDR3 contains 15 residues. CDR3 region: CASSVAPDREPEAFF. The CDR3 DNA follows: TGTGCCAGCAGCGTAGCCCCGGACAGGGAACCTGAAGCTTTCTTT.

This clone has only a few counts. Other DNA sequences from this sample encode an identical CDR3 as well. V and J are TRBV7-2 and TRBJ2-7, with TRBD2 as a possible D gene (5 bases). The V end lost 5 bases, the J end lost 0 bases, and 11 bases lay between the germline ends. The CDR3 covers 14 residues. From germline, CDR1 is SGHTA and CDR2 FQGNSA. The CDR3, as DNA: TGTGCCAGCAGCCGCGGACTTTCCTCCTACGAGCAGTACTTC. Protein: CASSRGLSSYEQYF.

This clone was seen just once. V is TRBV29-1 and J is TRBJ1-2, with TRBD1 matching 8 bases. The germline V gene encodes CDR1 SQVTM and CDR2 ANQGSEA. V lost 3 bases to trimming and J lost 4 bases; unmatched junction nucleotides: 10. This CDR3 region has 15 residues. The CDR3 here is CSVDHSGGEGYGYTF. The CDR3 bases are TGCAGCGTTGACCATTCAGGGGGCGAGGGCTATGGCTACACCTTC.